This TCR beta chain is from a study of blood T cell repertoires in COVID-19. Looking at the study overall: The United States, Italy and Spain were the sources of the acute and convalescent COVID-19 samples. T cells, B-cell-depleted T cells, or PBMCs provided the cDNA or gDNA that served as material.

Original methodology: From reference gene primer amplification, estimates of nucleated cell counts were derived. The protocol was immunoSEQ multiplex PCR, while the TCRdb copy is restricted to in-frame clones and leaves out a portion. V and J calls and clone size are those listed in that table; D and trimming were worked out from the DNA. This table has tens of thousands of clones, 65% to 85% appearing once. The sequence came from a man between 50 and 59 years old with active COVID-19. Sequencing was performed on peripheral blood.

CDR3: CARPRREAYEQYF. The CDR3 nucleotides read TGTGCCAGGCCGCGGAGGGAGGCCTACGAGCAGTACTTC. The rearrangement joins TRBV5-4 to TRBJ2-7; possible D gene TRBD2, 6 bases. Trimming cost V 8 bases and J 2 bases, with 14 bases left between them. The germline gives CDR1 SGHNT, CDR2 YYREEE (reference sequence). The CDR3 has 13 residues.